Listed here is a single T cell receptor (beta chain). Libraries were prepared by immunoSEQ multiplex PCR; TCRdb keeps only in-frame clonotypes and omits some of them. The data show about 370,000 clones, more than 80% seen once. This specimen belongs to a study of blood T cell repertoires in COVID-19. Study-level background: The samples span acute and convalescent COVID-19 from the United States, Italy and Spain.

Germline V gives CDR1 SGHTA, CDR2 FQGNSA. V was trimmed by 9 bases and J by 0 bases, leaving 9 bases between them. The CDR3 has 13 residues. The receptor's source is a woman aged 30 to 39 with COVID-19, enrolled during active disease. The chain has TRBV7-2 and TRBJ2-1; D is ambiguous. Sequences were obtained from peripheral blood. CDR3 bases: TGTGCCAGTGTGAACAGCTCCTACAATGAGCAGTTCTTC. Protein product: CASVNSSYNEQFF.